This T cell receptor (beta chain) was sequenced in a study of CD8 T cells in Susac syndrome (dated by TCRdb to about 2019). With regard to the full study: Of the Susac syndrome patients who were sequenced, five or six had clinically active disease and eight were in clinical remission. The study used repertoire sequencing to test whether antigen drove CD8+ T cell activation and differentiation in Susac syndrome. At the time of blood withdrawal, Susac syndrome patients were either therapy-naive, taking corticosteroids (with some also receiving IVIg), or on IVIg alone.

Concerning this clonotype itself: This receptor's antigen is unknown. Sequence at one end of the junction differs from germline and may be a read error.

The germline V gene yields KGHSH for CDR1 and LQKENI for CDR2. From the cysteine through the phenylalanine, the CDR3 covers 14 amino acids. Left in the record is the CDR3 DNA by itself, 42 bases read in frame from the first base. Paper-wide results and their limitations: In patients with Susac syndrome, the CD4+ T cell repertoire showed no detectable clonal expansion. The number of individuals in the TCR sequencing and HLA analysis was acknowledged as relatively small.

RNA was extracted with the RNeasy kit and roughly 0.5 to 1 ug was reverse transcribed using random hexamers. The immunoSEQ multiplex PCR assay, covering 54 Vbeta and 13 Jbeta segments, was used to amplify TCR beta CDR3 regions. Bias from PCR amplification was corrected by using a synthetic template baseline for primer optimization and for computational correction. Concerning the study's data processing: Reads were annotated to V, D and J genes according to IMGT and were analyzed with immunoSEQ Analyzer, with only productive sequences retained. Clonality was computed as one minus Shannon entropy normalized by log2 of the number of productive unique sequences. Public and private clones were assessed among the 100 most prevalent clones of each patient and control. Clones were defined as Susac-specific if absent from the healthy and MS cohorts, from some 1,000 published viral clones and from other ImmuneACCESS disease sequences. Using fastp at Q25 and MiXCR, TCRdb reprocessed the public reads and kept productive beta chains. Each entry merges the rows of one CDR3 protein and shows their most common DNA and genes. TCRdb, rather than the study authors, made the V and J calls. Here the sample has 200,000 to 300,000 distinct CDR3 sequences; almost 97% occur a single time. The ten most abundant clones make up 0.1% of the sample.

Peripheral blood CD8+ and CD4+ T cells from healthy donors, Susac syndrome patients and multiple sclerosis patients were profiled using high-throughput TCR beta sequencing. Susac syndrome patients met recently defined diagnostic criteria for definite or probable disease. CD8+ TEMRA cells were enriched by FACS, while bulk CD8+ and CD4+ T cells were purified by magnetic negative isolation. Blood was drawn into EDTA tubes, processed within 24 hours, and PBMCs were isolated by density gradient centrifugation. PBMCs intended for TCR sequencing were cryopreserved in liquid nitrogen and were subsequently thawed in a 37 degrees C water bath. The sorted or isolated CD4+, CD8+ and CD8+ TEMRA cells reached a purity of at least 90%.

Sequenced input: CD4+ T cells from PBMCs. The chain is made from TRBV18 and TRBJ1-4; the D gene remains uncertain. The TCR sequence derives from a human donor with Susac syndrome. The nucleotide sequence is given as TGTGCCAGCTCCCCACGGGGAAATAATGAAAAACTGTTTTTT. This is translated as CASSPRGNNEKLFF.